A selection of T cell receptor beta chains follows, all from one sample in a study of post-analysis software for immune sequencing data. TCRdb analysed the PCR reads with MiXCR anew, one entry per CDR3 protein. The table lists about 800,000 distinct CDR3 sequences, roughly 29% of them singletons. The sequenced material came from blood. The receptor source for this set is a girl between 10 and 17 years old with multiple sclerosis. Each CDR3 is given with its conserved first and last residue. The D gene is left open where the match is weak.

TRBJ1-4	TRBV5-1	NA	CASSSDVNEKLFF
TRBJ2-5	TRBV7-2	TRBD2	CASSPGLVGETQYF
TRBJ1-2	TRBV6-5	NA	CASTRSSLLGYTF
TRBJ2-1	TRBV6-2/TRBV6-3	TRBD2	CASRRMSPTSVYSYNEQFF
TRBJ2-1	TRBV27	NA	CASSDPGPYNEQFF
TRBJ1-4	TRBV18	TRBD1	CASSPTGVRELFF
TRBJ2-1	TRBV5-5	NA	CASSSVSSYNEQFF
TRBJ1-5	TRBV5-1	NA	CASSLAPDRPNQPQHF
TRBJ2-1	TRBV27	TRBD2	CASSLSGGSSTEFF
TRBJ2-1	TRBV15	NA	CATSRLPGLPQFF
TRBJ2-1	TRBV3-1	TRBD2	CASSPLGLAGVRGDEQFF
TRBJ2-7	TRBV20-1	TRBD2	CSARGGLAGSSYEQYF
TRBJ1-1	TRBV20-1	NA	CSARSGYTEAFF
TRBJ2-4	TRBV14	NA	CASSQPGGTKNIQYF
TRBJ2-5	TRBV7-2	NA	CASSQWSPETRYF
TRBJ2-6	TRBV12-3/TRBV12-4	NA	CATKQSGANVLTF
TRBJ2-3	TRBV5-1	TRBD2	CASSLERGITDTQYF
TRBJ2-3	TRBV5-1	NA	CASSSGTRTDTQYF
NA	TRBV2	TRBD1	CASSDKTGSFYEQYF
TRBJ2-5	TRBV20-1	NA	CSARPYFPSDLETQYF
TRBJ1-1	TRBV27	NA	CASSHNEGIEAFF
TRBJ2-1	TRBV28	NA	CASSGRGFRADNEQFF
TRBJ2-7	TRBV29-1	TRBD1	CSVIGTGGYEQYF
TRBJ2-7	TRBV7-9	TRBD2	CASSSITSGAEQYF
TRBJ2-3	TRBV20-1	NA	CGARVQLTDTQYF
TRBJ1-2	TRBV9	TRBD1	CASSEGTGSVYGYTF
TRBJ2-6	TRBV6-5	NA	CASRRGRSGANVLTF
TRBJ2-1	TRBV2	TRBD2	CASIESGLAANEQFF
TRBJ1-1	TRBV27	NA	CASSLTREHTEAFF
TRBJ1-6	TRBV12-3/TRBV12-4	NA	CASTLSGGGGNSPLHF
TRBJ2-5	TRBV7-2	NA	CASSSGGLGVTQYF
TRBJ2-7	TRBV20-1	TRBD2	CSASQVGGLGYEQYF
TRBJ2-7	TRBV27	NA	CASGRAHPGVQYF
TRBJ1-5	TRBV7-2	NA	CASSIGAEGWNQPQHF
TRBJ2-2	TRBV4-1	TRBD1	CASSQGTGGYLGELFF
TRBJ1-5	TRBV20-1	TRBD1	CSANARDRGRNQPQHF
TRBJ2-3	TRBV7-6	NA	CASNPTGGWADTQYF